This T cell receptor (beta chain) was profiled in a study of beta chain features in type 1 diabetes. Background on the study: Sorted cells numbering some 110 million were examined across all samples.

Sequencing targeted expressed TCRB transcripts, as all isolated RNA had been reverse transcribed. TCRdb's table, derived via immunoSEQ multiplex PCR, lists solely in-frame clones and lacks some. Of 450,000 or so clones in the sample, more than 9.5% were seen once. This clone occurred a few times. From germline, CDR1 is SGHVS and CDR2 FNYEAQ. Between the trimmed V and J ends, which lost 5 bases and 0 bases, there was a span of 3 bases. CDR3 length equals 12 residues. The V gene is TRBV7-6, the J gene TRBJ2-3; no reliable D call. This clonotype was obtained from a woman between 18 and 29 years old in good health. The specimen was naive CD4+ T cells from blood. The CDR3 DNA is TGTGCCAGCAGCCCGAGCACAGATACGCAGTATTTT. Its translation is CASSPSTDTQYF.